This T cell receptor (beta chain) was obtained from a study of OX40 agonist ivuxolimab in advanced cancers. Study in general: Checkpoint inhibitors had been given previously to 35% to 50% of patients.

This clone was counted between two and nine times. The CDR3 has 11 residues. The germline gives CDR1 MGHRA, CDR2 YSYEKL. V lost 0 bases and J 8 bases, leaving 4 bases between the germline ends. TCRdb keeps only in-frame clones here, not all; method: immunoSEQ multiplex PCR. The sample holds under 85,000 clones, more than 70% seen once. This receptor was identified in an adult with an advanced solid tumor such as melanoma, head and neck, liver or kidney cancer. The chain combines TRBV4-1 with TRBJ1-1; no reliable D call. The sequencing here drew on CD4+ or CD8+ T cells sorted from blood, taken in a trial of the OX40 agonist ivuxolimab. CDR3 in DNA: TGCGCCAGCAGCCAAGATCGGGAAGCTTTCTTT. Amino acids: CASSQDREAFF.